Reported below is one TCR beta chain. The specificity of this receptor is unknown. Base qualities are missing; no much larger clone stands one base away. This sample was included in a study of T-cell memory formation after mild COVID-19 (dated by TCRdb to the early 2020s). As for the study more broadly: TCR sequence clusters from the two donors were largely donor specific. In a couple of donors, T-cell clones that expanded and contracted after mild COVID-19 were tracked by sequencing TCRalpha and TCRbeta repertoires over time. Two young, previously healthy adult volunteers made up the cohort, one male and one female. General conclusions and limits of the study: Some responding clones were found in pre-infection memory, which suggests that pre-existing cross-reactive memory T cells took part in the SARS-CoV-2 response. Contracting CD4+ clones turned up mainly in the CM and EM memory subsets, whereas EMRA was where CD8+ clones were enriched. The study covered only a couple of mild cases, and larger cohorts including severe cases with pre-infection samples were considered necessary. Clones that contracted from day 15 to 85 showed balanced CD4/CD8 phenotypes, whereas a second wave of clones that expanded from day 15 to 37 leaned towards CD4+. Whether the second-wave clones peaking on day 37 were SARS-CoV-2 specific was not confirmed.

The sequencing machine was an Illumina NovaSeq 6000. TCRalpha and TCRbeta cDNA libraries were built by 5'RACE with constant-segment primers, adding sample barcodes and unique molecular identifiers. RNA was extracted from every sample with Trizol reagent. Libraries were amplified in two PCR steps, with a second sample barcode and Illumina TruSeq adapters added in the second step. Sequencing of libraries was performed on an Illumina NovaSeq with 2 x 150 bp paired-end reads. Processing in the source paper ran as follows. The reads were demultiplexed and collapsed into UMI-guided consensus sequences using migec v1.2.7. Using mixcr v2.1.11, UMI consensuses were aligned to TRA and TRB V and J templates and then assembled into clonotypes. Expanded or contracted clonotypes were those called significant by both edgeR and NoisET, with noise models trained on biological replicates. edgeR calls used a false discovery rate-adjusted p below 0.01 and a log2 fold-change threshold of 1. As an exploratory analysis of dynamics, max-normalized trajectories of the 1000 most abundant clonotypes were examined with PCA combined with hierarchical clustering. Each responding clone was given a CD4 or CD8 phenotype based on the CD4+ and CD8+ repertoires, which had been sequenced separately. TCRdb itself trimmed the public reads at Q25 with fastp, ran MiXCR and retained productive beta chains. Records with the same CDR3 protein are collapsed into one entry carrying the most frequent genes and DNA. TCRdb's processing, not the authors', yielded these V and J calls. The sample has 45,000 to 65,000 distinct CDR3 sequences on record, 8% to 10% of them singletons. The ten most abundant clones make up roughly 1.2% of the sample.

PBMCs were isolated by Ficoll-Paque density gradient centrifugation. Material: PBMCs or a T cell subset sorted from them (not recorded which). This clonotype was obtained from a man aged 18 to 29 who had mild COVID-19 (a few samples of this study predate the infection). The sample titles of this study are shuffled in the database, so cell type and time point are left out; the donor was told from shared clones.

The DNA is as follows: TGCAGTTCCGGGACCGCGGGCGAGCAGTACTTC. This sequence encodes CSSGTAGEQYF. The chain employs TRBV20-1 and TRBJ2-7; the D call could be TRBD1 or TRBD2, with each sharing 5 bases. From a lookup of the germline V gene (reference sequence), CDR1 and CDR2 are DFQATT and SNEGSKA. Including the terminal cysteine and phenylalanine, the CDR3 comprises 11 residues. Here the CDR3 DNA is all that survives: 33 bases in frame from base 1. V loses 8 bases of germline sequence and J loses 6 bases, and the interval between the two ends is 14 bases.